The 30 T cell receptor beta chains in this list originate from one sample, sequenced in a study of blood T cell repertoires in COVID-19. The protocol was immunoSEQ multiplex PCR, while the TCRdb copy is restricted to in-frame clones and leaves out a portion. The sample carries 120,000 to 150,000 clones, less than 80% recorded once. Material: peripheral blood. The source of these receptors is a man between 60 and 70 years old with acute or convalescent COVID-19.

This rearrangement joins TRBV5-1 to TRBJ2-2; possible D gene TRBD2, 6 bases. Looked up from germline, CDR1 is SGHRS and CDR2 is YFSETQ. The V and J ends lost 3 bases and 2 bases respectively, with 11 bases between them. This CDR3 is 15 amino acids long. In DNA, the CDR3 is TGCGCCAGCAGCTACGGGGCGGGAAACACCGGGGAGCTGTTTTTT. Translation gives CASSYGAGNTGELFF.

J is TRBJ1-6 and V is TRBV6-6, with unresolved D. The CDR3 length is 16 residues. Trimming shortened V by 5 bases and J by 6 bases, and 17 bases separated the two germline ends. The germline V gene has CDR1 MNHNY and CDR2 SVGAGI (reference sequence). The CDR3 protein is CASSRGQEPRNSPLHF. The DNA for the CDR3 is TGTGCCAGCAGTCGAGGTCAGGAACCGCGTAATTCACCCCTCCACTTT.

This rearrangement joins TRBV5-6 to TRBJ1-2; D call uncertain. This CDR3 has 13 amino acids. CDR1 is SGHDT, CDR2 YYEEEE, per germline. Trimming cost V 0 bases and J 6 bases, with 9 bases left between them. This chain's CDR3 is CASSLALGDGYTF. For the CDR3, the DNA is TGTGCCAGCAGCTTGGCCCTAGGAGATGGCTACACCTTC.

The chain is built from TRBV30 and TRBJ2-5; D is perhaps TRBD1 (5 bases). Trimming left V 3 bases short and J 3 bases short, with 11 bases between. This CDR3 contains 13 residues. The germline V gene has CDR1 GTSNPN and CDR2 SVGIG (reference sequence). Here the CDR3 reads CAWRSQGEETQYF. In DNA, the CDR3 is TGTGCCTGGAGGTCCCAAGGGGAAGAGACCCAGTACTTC.

J is TRBJ1-2 and V is TRBV3-1 (or the pseudogene TRBV3-2); no firm D call. The CDR3 totals 17 residues. V was clipped by 1 base and J by 4 bases, with 19 bases between them. Germline CDR1 is LGHDT and CDR2 is YNNKEL (reference sequence). CDR3 nucleotides: TGTGCCAGCAGCCAAGCGGGCGGAGGCCGATTGACCTATGGCTACACCTTC. Protein: CASSQAGGGRLTYGYTF.

The chain carries TRBV6-2 or TRBV6-3 and TRBJ2-6; D perhaps matches TRBD1 (5 bases). Germline V lookup: CDR1 MNHEY, CDR2 SVGEGT. Deletions cut 0 bases from V and 2 bases from J, with 14 bases between. This CDR3 spans 18 amino acids. The CDR3 DNA reads TGTGCCAGCAGTTACTCGGTCGGATGGGGCACTGGGGCCAACGTCCTGACTTTC. Amino acids: CASSYSVGWGTGANVLTF.

In DNA form, the CDR3 reads TGTGCCAGCAGTTCCTCGGGATCCATCTCCTACGAGCAGTACTTC. Protein product: CASSSSGSISYEQYF. This chain connects TRBV27 to TRBJ2-7; tentatively, D is TRBD2 (5 bases). The ends were cut back, 4 bases at V and 0 bases at J, with 13 bases in the middle. The CDR3 is 15 residues long. Germline CDR1 and CDR2: MNHEY and SMNVEV (reference sequence).

This clone was counted only a few times. The genes are TRBV10-3 and TRBJ2-3; TRBD2 agrees at 12 bases. The CDR3 has 15 amino acids. With V trimmed by 7 bases and J by 3 bases, 5 bases remained unmatched. Germline V gene sequence: CDR1 ENHRY, CDR2 SYGVKD. Here the CDR3 DNA reads TGTGCCATCAACTCTCTAGCGGGAGGGACAGATACGCAGTATTTT. This codes for CAINSLAGGTDTQYF.

The CDR3 sequence: CASSSGILAGPDTQYF. DNA of the CDR3: TGCGCCAGCAGTTCAGGAATTTTAGCGGGCCCAGATACGCAGTATTTT. The V gene is TRBV5-1, the J gene TRBJ2-3; 7 nucleotides line up with TRBD2. The CDR3 loop spans 16 amino acids. The ends lost 5 bases at V and 4 bases at J; junction bases unmatched: 13. Germline values: CDR1 SGHRS, CDR2 YFSETQ.

The V call is TRBV4-1, the J call TRBJ2-7, with 13 bases fitting TRBD2. The trim removed 4 bases at V and 0 bases at J, leaving 3 bases unmatched. The CDR3 has 16 residues. The germline CDR1 and CDR2 sequences are MGHRA and YSYEKL. As DNA, the CDR3 is TGCGCCAGCAGCCTAAGGACTAGCGGGAGCTCCTACGAGCAGTACTTC. It translates to CASSLRTSGSSYEQYF.

The gene calls are TRBV19 and TRBJ1-5, with TRBD1 as a possible D gene (5 bases). Trimming pared 8 bases from V and 0 bases from J, leaving 11 bases between. The germline CDR1 and CDR2 sequences are LNHDA and SQIVND (reference sequence). CDR3 length: 14 amino acids. The CDR3 here is CASGGELSNQPQHF. The CDR3, as DNA: TGTGCCAGTGGGGGGGAACTTAGCAATCAGCCCCAGCATTTT.

The chain carries TRBV18 and TRBJ2-1; 7 nucleotides line up with TRBD2. Germline CDR1 is KGHSH and CDR2 is LQKENI. This CDR3 is built from 18 residues. With 2 bases clipped from V and 2 bases from J, the junction kept 12 bases outside the gene matches. CDR3 loop: CASSPRDPLAAPYNEQFF. In DNA, the CDR3 is TGTGCCAGCTCACCAAGAGACCCTCTAGCGGCACCCTACAATGAGCAGTTCTTC.

The rearrangement links TRBV7-9 to TRBJ2-1; maybe TRBD2 (5 bases). The CDR3 contains 14 residues. From germline, CDR1 is SEHNR and CDR2 FQNEAQ (reference sequence). V lost 4 bases, J lost 4 bases, and 11 bases lay in between. CDR3 residues: CASSSQPGYNEQFF. In nucleotides, the CDR3 is TGTGCCAGCAGCTCCCAACCGGGGTACAATGAGCAGTTCTTC.

V gene TRBV27 combines with J gene TRBJ2-7, with D perhaps TRBD1 (6 bases). CDR1 and CDR2 from the germline V gene are MNHEY and SMNVEV (reference sequence). With 3 bases removed from V and 3 bases from J, the gap between germline ends came to 9 bases. This CDR3 spans 13 amino acids. CDR3 amino acids: CASSFGQLYEQYF. For the CDR3, the DNA is TGTGCCAGCAGTTTCGGACAGCTCTACGAGCAGTACTTC.

There are a few counts of this clone. V and J are TRBV28 and TRBJ1-2; 7 nucleotides line up with TRBD1. After removal of 4 bases from V and 4 bases from J, the junction contained 9 bases not matched to a gene. The CDR3 consists of 15 residues. The V gene's germline CDR1 is MDHEN and CDR2 SYDVKM. CDR3 region: CASSSGTVPRYGYTF. DNA of the CDR3: TGTGCCAGCAGTTCCGGGACAGTACCTCGCTATGGCTACACCTTC.

This chain uses TRBV5-1 with TRBJ2-5, with D possibly TRBD2 on 5 matching bases. V shed 2 bases and J shed 4 bases, with 21 bases lying between them. This CDR3 comprises 17 residues. The V gene's germline CDR1 is SGHRS and CDR2 YFSETQ. The CDR3 loop reads CASSFAPIGRIGETQYF. The CDR3 DNA sequence: TGCGCCAGCAGCTTTGCCCCCATAGGGAGAATCGGAGAGACCCAGTACTTC.

This clone was counted a single time. The chain joins TRBV6-5 to TRBJ2-3; the D is unclear. Trimming removed 6 bases at V and 0 bases at J, with 10 bases between. The CDR3 runs 14 residues. The germline CDR1 and CDR2 sequences are MNHEY and SVGAGI. CDR3 protein: CASRFYPSTDTQYF. The CDR3 DNA reads TGTGCCAGCAGGTTCTACCCTAGCACAGATACGCAGTATTTT.

The chain has TRBV6-6 and TRBJ1-5; TRBD1 is a possible D gene (6 bases). Per germline, CDR1 MNHNY and CDR2 SVGAGI (reference sequence). The V gene lost 5 bases and the J gene lost 7 bases, with 15 bases spanning the gap. The CDR3 contains 14 residues. CDR3: CASSIGGGLQPQHF. In nucleotides, the CDR3 is TGTGCCAGCAGTATAGGTGGGGGCTTGCAGCCCCAGCATTTT.

The V call is TRBV3-1 (or the pseudogene TRBV3-2), the J call TRBJ2-1, with D maybe TRBD1 (6 bases). The V end lost 3 bases, the J end lost 13 bases, and 10 bases lay between the germline ends. The CDR3 runs 11 residues. From germline, CDR1 is LGHDT and CDR2 YNNKEL (reference sequence). The CDR3 loop reads CASSQDSLQFF. In nucleotides, the CDR3 is TGTGCCAGCAGCCAGGACAGCCTTCAGTTCTTC.

The chain joins TRBV7-9 to TRBJ2-3, with D possibly matching TRBD2 (7 bases). Between the trimmed V and J ends, which lost 4 bases and 5 bases, there was a span of 19 bases. Per germline, CDR1 SEHNR and CDR2 FQNEAQ (reference sequence). The CDR3 is 16 amino acids. CDR3 in DNA: TGTGCCAGCAGCTCGGGGGGCGGGAGACTGGTAGATACGCAGTATTTT. Its protein product is CASSSGGGRLVDTQYF.

Remarks on this clone: At one boundary the junction diverges from the germline segment, which might be a read error. The chain recombines TRBV7-3 with TRBJ2-6; D is undetermined. The V gene's germline CDR1 is SGHTA and CDR2 FQGTGA. The length of the CDR3 is 15 residues. The CDR3 sequence: CASSLRGTGANVLTF. In DNA form, the CDR3 reads TGTGCCAGCAGCTTACGCGGAACTGGAGCCAACGTCCTGACTTTC.

This rearrangement joins TRBV2 to TRBJ1-1; 8 nucleotides line up with TRBD1. V trimming: 5 bases; J trimming: 5 bases; junction bases outside the gene matches: 4. The germline gives CDR1 SNHLY, CDR2 FYNNEI. The length of the CDR3 is 13 residues. The CDR3 region is CASSRDRSTEAFF. DNA of the CDR3: TGTGCCAGCAGTCGGGACAGGTCGACTGAAGCTTTCTTT.

CDR3 DNA: TGTGCCAGCAGCCACAGGGACTATGGCTACACCTTC. Protein: CASSHRDYGYTF. V is TRBV3-1 (or the pseudogene TRBV3-2) and J is TRBJ1-2; a possible D gene is TRBD1 (5 bases). There are 12 residues in the CDR3. Germline V lookup: CDR1 LGHDT, CDR2 YNNKEL (reference sequence). Trimming stripped 3 bases from V and 3 bases from J, with 5 bases between.

This chain joins TRBV29-1 and TRBJ1-1, with D tentatively TRBD1 (6 bases). The CDR3 consists of 12 residues. Germline CDR1 and CDR2: SQVTM and ANQGSEA. V was trimmed by 2 bases and J by 8 bases, leaving 12 bases between them. The CDR3 region has the DNA TGCAGCGTTGAATTGTTCGGACAGGAAGCTTTCTTT. Its translation is CSVELFGQEAFF. Looking up the rest from reference TRBV29-1 and TRBJ1-1 gives the full variable domain: SAVISQKPSRDICQRGTSLTIQCQVDSQVTMMFWYRQQPGQSLTLIATANQGSEATYESGFVIDKFPISRPNLTFSTLTVSNMSPEDSSIYLCSVELFGQEAFFGQGTRLTVV.

This rearrangement joins TRBV28 to TRBJ2-1; 9 nucleotides agree with TRBD1. The CDR3 extends over 14 amino acids. Germline V gene lookup returns CDR1 MDHEN and CDR2 SYDVKM. The V segment lost 6 bases and the J segment 9 bases; nucleotides outside the gene matches: 9. For the CDR3, the DNA is TGTGCCAGCAGACAGGGGGCGAGTCTACCTGAGCAGTTCTTC. The encoded protein is CASRQGASLPEQFF.

J is TRBJ1-5 and V is TRBV28, with a possible D match to TRBD1 (5 bases). CDR3 length: 13 amino acids. Trimming stripped 5 bases from V and 11 bases from J, with 16 bases between. Germline V lookup: CDR1 MDHEN, CDR2 SYDVKM. In DNA, the CDR3 is TGTGCCAGCAGTCCAACACCAGGGAGGGCCCAGCATTTT. Translating it yields CASSPTPGRAQHF.

This sequence joins TRBV28 and TRBJ1-1; the match to TRBD1 covers 7 bases. V lost 4 bases and J lost 9; bases outside the gene matches: 8. Germline V gene data show CDR1 as MDHEN and CDR2 as SYDVKM. This CDR3 region has 13 residues. CDR3: CASSSLQGRKAFF. The DNA of the CDR3 is TGTGCCAGCAGTTCCCTACAGGGGCGGAAAGCTTTCTTT.

The V and J genes are TRBV29-1 and TRBJ2-3; 9 bases line up with TRBD1. This CDR3 region has 14 residues. Looked up from germline, CDR1 is SQVTM and CDR2 is ANQGSEA. J gave up 6 bases and V 4 bases, and 8 bases lay outside the gene matches. CDR3 DNA sequence: TGCAGCGTTGGGGTACAGGGGGCTCGGGATACGCAGTATTTT. This gives the protein CSVGVQGARDTQYF.

This sequence joins TRBV30 and TRBJ1-1; TRBD1 is a possible D gene (6 bases). Germline loops: CDR1 GTSNPN, CDR2 SVGIG (reference sequence). CDR3 length: 12 residues. The chain's CDR3 is CAWGKTGTEAFF. The CDR3 DNA is TGTGCTTGGGGGAAGACAGGCACTGAAGCTTTCTTT.

This clone was counted once. The rearrangement links TRBV9 to TRBJ2-1; 7 bases agree with TRBD2. The V gene end was trimmed by 4 bases and the J gene end by 0 bases; junction bases not matched to a gene: 10. Germline assignment: CDR1 SGDLS and CDR2 YYNGEE. The CDR3 covers 17 residues. In DNA, the CDR3 is TGTGCCAGCAGCCCTGGGGCTAGCGGACACTCCTACAATGAGCAGTTCTTC. Residues: CASSPGASGHSYNEQFF.